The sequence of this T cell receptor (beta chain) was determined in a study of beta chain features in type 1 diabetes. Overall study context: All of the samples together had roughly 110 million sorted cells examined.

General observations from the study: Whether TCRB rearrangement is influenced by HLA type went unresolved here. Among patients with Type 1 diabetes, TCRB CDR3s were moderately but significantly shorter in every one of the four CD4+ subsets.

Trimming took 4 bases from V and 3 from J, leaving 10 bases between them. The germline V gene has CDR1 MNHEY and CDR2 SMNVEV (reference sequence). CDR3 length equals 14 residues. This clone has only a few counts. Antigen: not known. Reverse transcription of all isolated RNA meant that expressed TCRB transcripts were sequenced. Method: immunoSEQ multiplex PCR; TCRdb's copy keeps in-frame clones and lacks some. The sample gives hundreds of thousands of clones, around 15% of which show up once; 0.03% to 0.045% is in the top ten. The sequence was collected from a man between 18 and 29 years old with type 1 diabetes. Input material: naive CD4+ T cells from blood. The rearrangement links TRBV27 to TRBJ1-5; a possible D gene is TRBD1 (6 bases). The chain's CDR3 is CASSWSGVNQPQHF. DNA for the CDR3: TGTGCCAGCAGTTGGTCAGGGGTCAATCAGCCCCAGCATTTT.